This T cell receptor beta chain appears in the sequencing data of a study of shared clonotypes between healthy human individuals (dated by TCRdb to 2019 to 2021). At the level of the whole study: The cohort included three men and two women between 18 and 49 years of age. Libraries were prepared and TCR repertoires were sequenced by different laboratories using diverse techniques, in order to increase sequencing depth and limit assay-specific biases. To estimate repertoire size and how much clonotypes are shared between individuals, the study performed deep sequencing of blood TCR repertoires from about five healthy adults. Leukapheresis yielded between about 0.9 and 8.9 billion PBMCs per donor. Study-level results and caveats: Sampling was restricted to blood, and TCR repertoires in tissues likely differ from the TCR repertoires found in blood. Pairwise subsampling indicated that sequencing depth was expected to affect the degree of clonotype sharing among donors. The small number of donors limited the genetic and exposure-history diversity represented.

For this chain, trimming is 6 bases at the V end and 0 bases at the J end, and the number of junction bases without a gene match is 4. Reading from cysteine to phenylalanine, the CDR3 counts 13 amino acids. Only the CDR3 region is kept as DNA, spanning 39 bases read in frame from base 1. Sequences SQVTM (CDR1) and ANQGSEA (CDR2) are obtained from the germline V gene. The donors were healthy, HIV-negative adults who had no recently reported acute infections or vaccinations. All donors were Caucasian adults living in Nashville, Tennessee, USA. For unsorted samples, 70 million to 95 million PBMCs were counted, and genomic DNA was extracted using the QIAamp DNA Blood Mini kit. After blood collection by leukapheresis, PBMCs were isolated using Ficoll-Histopaque density gradient centrifugation and then cryopreserved in the vapor phase of liquid nitrogen. Turning to this clone: The antigen it binds to is not known. Base quality data are lacking; no much larger clone is found one base away.

TCR CDR3 regions were amplified from genomic DNA by multiplex PCR using the deep immunoSEQ assay. Extracted genomic DNA from each cell subset was spread evenly across all wells of several immunoSEQ 96-well plates, with each plate serving as a replicate. For unsorted PBMC, 250 to 350 ng genomic DNA, equal to tens of thousands of T cell genomes, was loaded into each replicate PCR. Genomic DNA from unsorted PBMC was sequenced over ten immunoSEQ deep assay plates. Purified libraries were measured with a Qubit 3.0 fluorometer, size-checked on a Bioanalyzer 2100, and measured again with the KAPA Library Quantification kit. Every immunoSEQ 96-well plate was sequenced on a dedicated single-read 150-cycle Illumina NextSeq 550 flow cell. Turning to the authors' computational methods: Because only junctional sequences without quality scores were contained in the immunoSEQ output, filtering matching that applied to full-length reads could not be performed. To assign V/J genes and CDR3, sequences were annotated against IMGT germline references using PyIR, a Python wrapper for IgBLAST v1.9. Reads were filtered out if the reads had weak V/J assignments (E-value above 1e-6), no CDR3, stop codons, out-of-frame junctions, or ambiguous translated residues. V3J clonotypes were defined as sequences sharing an identical inferred V gene, J gene, and CDR3 amino acid sequence. To compute the percentage overlap between repertoires, the number of shared unique clonotypes was divided by the size of the smaller repertoire. RTK rarefaction, the Chao1 estimator, and Recon v2.1 estimates of unobserved clonotypes were used to assess repertoire richness. TCRdb mirrors the immuneACCESS table, restricted to in-frame sequences. Some clones are absent from its copies; in checked studies, under half trace to an unresolved V gene, and the reason for the others is unknown. D and trimming were read from the DNA, whereas the V and J calls and clone size are those reported in that table. The sample table records a few hundred thousand clones; around three quarters of these occur just once. Of the sample, around 12% falls within the top ten clones.

The chain links TRBV29-1 with TRBJ1-1; 7 central nucleotides agree with TRBD1. This TCR was sampled from a woman in her thirties or forties in good health. Some clones in this sample may be carry-over from other donors' samples. Material: PBMCs. The CDR3 reads CSVGQVMNTEAFF. In nucleotides, the sequence is TGCAGCGTCGGACAGGTCATGAACACTGAAGCTTTCTTT.